The entry below describes one TCR beta chain. Its target is unknown. The data stem from a study of sequential checkpoint blockade in melanoma. General observations from the study: In arm A, pretreatment tumor clonality was associated with response.

J gave up 3 bases and V 0 bases, and 5 bases lay outside the gene matches. The CDR3 spans 17 residues. Germline V gene sequence: CDR1 SGHDN, CDR2 FVKESK. Assay: immunoSEQ multiplex PCR; the TCRdb copy retains only in-frame clones and omits some. The table has roughly 8,400 clones, more than 20% seen once; the top ten hold 13% to 15%. Specified treatment: randomized to nivolumab then ipilimumab (arm A) or the reverse (arm B). The starting material was tumor tissue (inferred from file names), obtained from a patient given nivolumab and ipilimumab in sequence. The rearrangement links TRBV14 to TRBJ1-2; 12 bases are a match to TRBD1. The receptor's source is a human donor with melanoma. The CDR3 sequence is CASSQDLGQGADYGYTF. The CDR3 nucleotides are TGTGCCAGCAGCCAAGATTTGGGACAGGGGGCCGACTATGGCTACACCTTC.